Included here is one TCR beta chain sequence, with context. These data are taken from a study of blood T cell repertoires in COVID-19. Across the whole study: Samples came from the United States, Italy and Spain, spanning acute and convalescent COVID-19. From T cells, B-cell-depleted T cells, or PBMCs came the material, which was cDNA or gDNA.

How the authors handled the data: Researchers report that nucleated cell counts were estimated from reference gene primer amplification. The method was immunoSEQ multiplex PCR; TCRdb's version includes in-frame clones alone and lacks a portion of them. That table is the source of V, J and clone size, and D and trimming were worked out from the DNA. The sample yields more than 200,000 clones, roughly 88% seen once. The receptor comes from a human donor in a cohort sampled during active COVID-19. The sample comprised peripheral blood.

The CDR3 here is CASSQHPTRQELYEQYF. The DNA for the CDR3 is TGCGCCAGCAGCCAACACCCCACCCGACAGGAGCTCTACGAGCAGTACTTC. This chain connects TRBV4-3 to TRBJ2-7, with D possibly being TRBD1 (6 bases). The CDR3 contains 17 residues. V gave up 2 bases and J gave up 3 bases, with 20 bases separating them. The V gene's germline CDR1 is LGHNA and CDR2 YSLEER.